This TCR beta chain was recovered during a study of CD8+ T cells in alopecia areata. Whole-study context: Patients received oral tofacitinib, 5 to 10 mg twice daily, for moderate-to-severe alopecia areata. Treatment with tofacitinib (6 to 18 months) was followed by 6 months off drug.

With 4 bases removed from V and 1 base from J, the gap between germline ends came to 7 bases. This CDR3 spans 13 amino acids. Germline V gene data show CDR1 as SQVTM and CDR2 as ANQGSEA. Following RNA extraction, reverse transcription yielded cDNA that acted as the sequencing template. Assay used: immunoSEQ multiplex PCR; TCRdb lists only in-frame clones, some missing. The table includes approximately 65,000 clones, about 43% detected once. Regarding treatment: oral pan-JAK inhibitor, 5-10 mg twice daily. The input for sequencing was CD8+ T cells sorted from blood, taken between weeks 36 and 40, from a patient treated with tofacitinib. The chain has TRBV29-1 and TRBJ2-2; D not resolved. The clonotype was recovered from a human donor with alopecia areata. CDR3 region: CSVVRVNTGELFF. CDR3 DNA: TGCAGCGTTGTTCGGGTGAACACCGGGGAGCTGTTTTTT.